The 32 T cell receptor beta chains listed next were all sequenced from one sample in a study of Graves' ophthalmopathy and Graves' hyperthyroidism. Amplified material comprised TCR beta CDR3 regions derived from RNA transcripts. RT-PCR with HTBI primers came first, then second-round multiplex PCR. Using its own MiXCR run on the multiplex PCR reads, TCRdb lists one record per CDR3 protein. The table records about 700,000 distinct CDR3 sequences, roughly 40% of them present only once. The sample taken for sequencing was peripheral blood. Source of these receptors: an adult man with Graves' ophthalmopathy.

The sample holds many counts of this clonotype. The gene calls are TRBV19 and TRBJ1-4, with no clear D. The germline V gene encodes CDR1 LNHDA and CDR2 SQIVND (reference sequence). CDR3 length: 17 residues. V was trimmed by 10 bases and J by 0 bases, leaving 21 bases between them. The CDR3 DNA reads TGTGCCACCTCGCAAAGCGGACGGAGTTCAACTAATGAAAAACTGTTTTTT. It yields the protein CATSQSGRSSTNEKLFF.

For this clonotype: Likely a read error: the CDR3 ends without its conserved phenylalanine or tryptophan. No DNA is shown, since the ends of the CDR3 on it are uncertain; the CDR3 is the one TCRdb lists. The rearrangement joins TRBV7-2 to TRBJ1-6; the tabulated D call, TRBD1, remains unverified against the DNA. Counting both end residues, the CDR3 totals 9 amino acids. CDR1 is SGHTA, CDR2 FQGNSA, per germline. CDR3 loop: CASNPGTAT.

This clonotype appeared a few times. The chain combines TRBV28 with TRBJ2-5; 11 bases are a match to TRBD1. The V and J ends lost 6 bases and 5 bases, in that order; junction bases with no gene match: 8. Germline V lookup: CDR1 MDHEN, CDR2 SYDVKM. The CDR3 spans 15 residues. This CDR3 reads CASSHRTGGEETQYF. In nucleotides, the CDR3 is TGTGCCAGCAGCCATAGGACAGGGGGCGAGGAGACCCAGTACTTC.

The sample holds many counts of this clonotype. CDR3 nucleotides: TGTGCCATCAGTGAAAGGGGAGGGAGGAGGGAGACCCAGTACTTC. Amino acid sequence: CAISERGGRRETQYF. The chain couples TRBV10-3 to TRBJ2-5; 7 bases line up with TRBD2. Trimming cost V 3 bases and J 5 bases; bases outside gene matches: 9. The CDR3 consists of 15 residues. Per the germline V gene, CDR1 is ENHRY and CDR2 is SYGVKD.

There are many counts of this clonotype. V gene TRBV29-1 combines with J gene TRBJ2-5; no reliable D call. The CDR3 runs to 12 residues. Germline loops: CDR1 SQVTM, CDR2 ANQGSEA. Deletions cut 6 bases from V and 3 bases from J, with 11 bases between. In nucleotides, the CDR3 is TGCAGCGTCGACCGCTGGGAAGAGACCCAGTACTTC. It specifies CSVDRWEETQYF. Using reference TRBV29-1 and TRBJ2-5 for the parts outside the CDR3, the full variable domain is SAVISQKPSRDICQRGTSLTIQCQVDSQVTMMFWYRQQPGQSLTLIATANQGSEATYESGFVIDKFPISRPNLTFSTLTVSNMSPEDSSIYLCSVDRWEETQYFGPGTRLLVL.

This clonotype was seen a few times. The V call is TRBV7-9, the J call TRBJ2-7, with a possible D match to TRBD1 (5 bases). In germline, CDR1 is SEHNR, CDR2 FQNEAQ (reference sequence). This CDR3 comprises 15 residues. Trimming left V 1 base short and J 5 bases short, with 15 bases between. This CDR3 is CASSLGSRVGDEQYF. CDR3 DNA sequence: TGTGCCAGCAGCTTAGGTTCCAGGGTGGGCGACGAGCAGTACTTC. The whole variable domain, remainder taken from reference TRBV7-9 and TRBJ2-7, is DTGVSQNPRHKITKRGQNVTFRCDPISEHNRLYWYRQTLGQGPEFLTYFQNEAQLEKSRLLSDRFSAERPKGSFSTLEIQRTEQGDSAMYLCASSLGSRVGDEQYFGPGTRLTVT.

The chain recombines TRBV2 with TRBJ2-3; D is unclear. V lost 6 bases to trimming and J lost 2 bases, with 12 bases between them. CDR3 size: 14 residues. CDR1 is SNHLY, CDR2 FYNNEI, per germline. The CDR3 loop reads CASSVGYTTDTQYF. CDR3 bases: TGTGCCAGCAGCGTAGGCTATACCACAGATACGCAGTATTTT.

The genes are TRBV15 and TRBJ2-7; tentatively, D is TRBD2 (5 bases). The CDR3 has 14 amino acids. V lost 2 bases to trimming and J lost 4 bases, with 12 bases between them. Germline assignment: CDR1 LNHNV and CDR2 YYDKDF (reference sequence). CDR3 sequence (DNA): TGTGCCACCAGCAGATCCTATAGGGAGTACGAGCAGTACTTC. This translates into CATSRSYREYEQYF.

The chain links TRBV5-1 to TRBJ2-5, with D possibly matching TRBD2 (6 bases). Trimming left V 0 bases short and J 4 bases short, with 28 bases between. CDR1 is SGHRS and CDR2 is YFSETQ in the germline V gene. This CDR3 comprises 20 residues. The CDR3: CASSLGGTSNTGGVGETQYF. The CDR3 bases are TGCGCCAGCAGCTTGGGTGGGACCAGCAACACCGGGGGTGTCGGAGAGACCCAGTACTTC.

V and J are TRBV20-1 and TRBJ1-5; 8 bases align to TRBD1. The CDR3 runs to 15 residues. J was trimmed by 7 bases and V by 3 bases; bases with no gene match: 11. Germline V CDR1 and CDR2: DFQATT, SNEGSKA (reference sequence). The CDR3 nucleotides read TGCAGTGCTAGTCCCGGACAGGGATGGGGACAGCCCCAGCATTTT. Residues: CSASPGQGWGQPQHF.

Notes on this clonotype: No conserved phenylalanine or tryptophan ends this CDR3, so it is likely a read error. The rearrangement joins TRBV15 to TRBJ1-1; TRBD1 agrees at 9 bases. The CDR3 covers 14 residues. After removal of 1 base from V and 3 bases from J, the junction contained 0 bases not matched to a gene. From germline, CDR1 is LNHNV and CDR2 YYDKDF (reference sequence). The CDR3 reads CATSRGQGDTEAFL. Here the CDR3 DNA reads TGTGCCACCAGCAGAGGACAGGGGGACACTGAAGCTTTCCTT.

This clonotype showed up many times. The CDR3 DNA sequence: TGCAGTGCTAGGGGACAGGGGGATTACGAGCAGTACTTC. This translates into CSARGQGDYEQYF. This chain uses TRBV20-1 with TRBJ2-7; 11 nucleotides match TRBD1. Trimming at V came to 3 bases and at J to 4 bases, leaving 2 bases not matched to a gene. CDR3 length: 13 residues. CDR1 is DFQATT and CDR2 is SNEGSKA in the germline V gene (reference sequence).

The chain employs TRBV6-2 or TRBV6-3 and TRBJ2-6, with no clear D. The V gene lost 2 bases and the J gene lost 0 bases, with 2 bases spanning the gap. This CDR3 is 14 amino acids long. Looked up from germline, CDR1 is MNHEY and CDR2 is SVGEGT. The CDR3, as DNA: TGTGCCAGCAGTTACCCCTCTGGGGCCAACGTCCTGACTTTC. It yields the protein CASSYPSGANVLTF.

This chain uses TRBV7-3 with TRBJ1-4, with 8 bases fitting TRBD1. V gave up 5 bases and J gave up 3 bases; unmatched junction bases: 11. The CDR3 is 17 amino acids. Germline CDR1 is SGHTA and CDR2 is FQGTGA. In DNA form, the CDR3 reads TGTGCCAGCAGCGATGGGACAGGCCGGCTGGCTAATGAAAAACTGTTTTTT. Residues: CASSDGTGRLANEKLFF.

This clonotype was detected a few times. In DNA form, the CDR3 reads TGTGCCAGCAGCGTAGGGGCTAGCGGGGGGCCGTGGACCGGGGAGCTGTTTTTT. It codes for CASSVGASGGPWTGELFF. This sequence joins TRBV9 and TRBJ2-2, with TRBD2 matching over 11 bases. J gave up 5 bases and V 0 bases, and 9 bases lay outside the gene matches. The CDR3 spans 18 residues. CDR1 SGDLS and CDR2 YYNGEE come from the germline V gene.

This clonotype was found a few times. The genes are TRBV12-3 or TRBV12-4 and TRBJ2-7, with TRBD1 identical over 7 bases. This CDR3 spans 12 amino acids. V lost 4 bases, J lost 9 bases, and 6 bases stayed unmatched. CDR3 DNA: TGTGCCAGCAGTTACGGTCGACAGGGGCAGTACTTC. Protein: CASSYGRQGQYF.

The V and J genes are TRBV10-3 and TRBJ1-6; no firm D call. V lost 11 bases, J lost 8 bases, and 16 bases lay in between. The length of the CDR3 is 13 residues. Germline CDR1 is ENHRY and CDR2 is SYGVKD. CDR3 DNA: TGTGCCGCCCGAAGGCCCGGAGATTCACCCCTCCACTTT. Translated: CAARRPGDSPLHF.

The J gene is TRBJ1-2, the V gene TRBV11-2; D might be TRBD1 (6 bases). CDR1 SGHAT and CDR2 FQNNGV come from the germline V gene. V lost 7 bases and J lost 6, with 15 bases in between. The CDR3 length is 13 residues. CDR3 bases: TGTGCCAGCAACGAGGGGGGATATGATGGCTACACCTTC. The encoded protein is CASNEGGYDGYTF.

The genes are TRBV12-3 or TRBV12-4 and TRBJ1-1, with unresolved D. This CDR3 spans 13 amino acids. V was clipped by 7 bases and J by 5 bases, with 14 bases between them. For the CDR3, the DNA is TGTGCCAGCATTGAGACCGGGAGAACTGAAGCTTTCTTT. Protein sequence: CASIETGRTEAFF.

This chain connects TRBV29-1 to TRBJ1-1, with 10 bases aligning to TRBD1. Germline CDR1 SQVTM, CDR2 ANQGSEA. The CDR3 sequence is 15 residues long. Trimming took 6 bases from V and 3 from J; bases not matched to a gene: 10. The CDR3 coding sequence is TGCAGCGTGGGGAACCCCGGGACAGGGGACACTGAAGCTTTCTTT. This gives the protein CSVGNPGTGDTEAFF.

The chain joins TRBV7-9 to TRBJ1-3; D gene ambiguous. This CDR3 comprises 15 residues. Trimming pared 3 bases from V and 0 bases from J, leaving 9 bases between. Germline V gene data show CDR1 as SEHNR and CDR2 as FQNEAQ (reference sequence). As DNA, the CDR3 is TGTGCCAGCAGCTTGTTAGGGCCCTCTGGAAACACCATATATTTT. This encodes CASSLLGPSGNTIYF.

Of note for this clonotype: At one boundary the junction diverges from the germline segment, which might be a read error. This rearrangement joins TRBV25-1 to TRBJ2-2, with 10 bases that match TRBD2. The CDR3 is made up of 15 amino acids. The germline CDR1 and CDR2 sequences are MGHDK and SYGVNS. The CDR3 loop is CASSLELAGAGELVF. For the CDR3, the DNA is TGCGCCAGCAGCTTGGAGCTAGCGGGAGCTGGGGAGCTGGTTTTT. The variable domain in full, with the rest retrieved from reference TRBV25-1 and TRBJ2-2, is EADIYQTPRYLVIGTGKKITLECSQTMGHDKMYWYQQDPGMELHLIHYSYGVNSTEKGDLSSESTVSRIRTEHFPLTLESARPSHTSQYLCASSLELAGAGELVFGEGSRLTVL.

This clonotype was found a few times. The rearrangement uses TRBV2 and TRBJ1-6; unclear D gene. V was trimmed by 5 bases and J by 9 bases, leaving 17 bases between them. Germline V gene data show CDR1 as SNHLY and CDR2 as FYNNEI. The CDR3 runs 15 residues. In DNA form, the CDR3 reads TGTGCCAGCAGTTACTCAGGCGGTATTGGTTCACCCCTCCACTTT. Protein sequence: CASSYSGGIGSPLHF.

The table lists this clonotype with a count of one. Given a much more abundant clone one base away, this may be a read error. The rearrangement links TRBV11-1 to TRBJ1-5; D gene unclear. The germline V gene encodes CDR1 SGHAT and CDR2 FQDESV (reference sequence). Deletions cut 1 base from V and 5 bases from J, with 15 bases between. This CDR3 is 16 amino acids long. The CDR3 nucleotides read TGTGCCAGCAGCTTAGATTCGGCGGCCGGGGATCAGCCCCAGCATTTT. Translation gives CASSLDSAAGDQPQHF.

This clonotype was seen ten or more times. The J gene is TRBJ2-7, the V gene TRBV10-3; TRBD1 matches 8 bases. CDR1 and CDR2 (germline): ENHRY, SYGVKD. The CDR3 consists of 16 residues. V was pared by 2 bases and J by 4 bases, with 10 bases of the junction left unmatched. The CDR3 DNA reads as TGTGCCATCAGTGAGCCGAGGACAGGGCAGAAGTACGAGCAGTACTTC. Protein sequence: CAISEPRTGQKYEQYF.

This clonotype has only a few counts. This chain uses TRBV20-1 with TRBJ2-7; tentatively, D is TRBD2 (6 bases). CDR1 DFQATT and CDR2 SNEGSKA come from the germline V gene (reference sequence). V was cut by 4 bases and J by 5 bases, with 15 bases left in between. CDR3 length: 13 residues. This CDR3 reads CSATATREDEQYF. Written as DNA, the CDR3 is TGCAGTGCTACGGCAACCAGGGAGGACGAGCAGTACTTC.

The chain links TRBV7-9 to TRBJ2-7; TRBD1 agrees at 9 bases. After removal of 5 bases from V and 3 bases from J, the junction contained 11 bases not matched to a gene. Germline loops: CDR1 SEHNR, CDR2 FQNEAQ (reference sequence). The CDR3 covers 16 residues. The CDR3 region is CASSQEGQGSLYEQYF. CDR3 in DNA: TGTGCCAGCAGCCAAGAGGGACAGGGATCCCTCTACGAGCAGTACTTC.

V usage is TRBV6-6 and J usage is TRBJ2-5; TRBD1 matches 12 bases. V gave up 2 bases and J gave up 4 bases; unmatched junction bases: 17. The germline V gene encodes CDR1 MNHNY and CDR2 SVGAGI (reference sequence). The CDR3 spans 20 residues. CDR3 sequence: CASSYGLRRGQGALGETQYF. CDR3 bases: TGTGCCAGCAGTTACGGGCTTCGTCGGGGACAGGGGGCATTGGGAGAGACCCAGTACTTC.

The sample holds many counts of this clonotype. The genes are TRBV2 and TRBJ2-2; D perhaps matches TRBD2 (6 bases). CDR1 is SNHLY and CDR2 is FYNNEI in the germline V gene. The CDR3 has 14 residues. V was shortened by 10 bases and J by 1 base, with 13 bases between the two germline ends. The CDR3: CATQFGRNTGELFF. The CDR3 DNA sequence: TGTGCCACGCAATTCGGGAGGAACACCGGGGAGCTGTTTTTT. Supplemented by reference TRBV2 and TRBJ2-2, the full variable domain reads EPEVTQTPSHQVTQMGQEVILRCVPISNHLYFYWYRQILGQKVEFLVSFYNNEISEKSEIFDDQFSVERPDGSNFTLKIRSTKLEDSAMYFCATQFGRNTGELFFGEGSRLTVL.

Concerning this clonotype: Because it lacks the conserved phenylalanine or tryptophan at the end, this CDR3 is likely a read error. The DNA is omitted, as the CDR3 cannot be located on it reliably, and the CDR3 follows TCRdb's listing. The chain links TRBV20-1 to TRBJ2-7. Both ends counted, the CDR3 spans 8 residues. Germline V gene sequence: CDR1 DFQATT, CDR2 SNEGSKA (reference sequence). The CDR3: CSARDRSE.

This sequence joins TRBV5-1 and TRBJ2-7, with D perhaps TRBD2 (5 bases). Germline-derived CDR1 and CDR2 are SGHRS and YFSETQ. This CDR3 spans 13 amino acids. With 4 bases removed from V and 9 bases from J, the gap between germline ends came to 17 bases. The CDR3 nucleotides read TGCGCCAGCAGCCTACCGGACTGGAACGGGCAGTACTTC. It encodes CASSLPDWNGQYF.

The CDR3, as DNA: TGTGCCAGCAGCCCATGGGGACAGGGCTATCAGCCCCAGCATTTT. Translating it yields CASSPWGQGYQPQHF. The genes are TRBV7-9 and TRBJ1-5; 9 bases line up with TRBD1. The CDR3 runs to 15 residues. With V trimmed by 5 bases and J by 5 bases, 7 bases remained unmatched. Germline V CDR1 and CDR2: SEHNR, FQNEAQ (reference sequence).